This T cell receptor (beta chain) was retrieved from a study of cytomegalovirus exposure and HLA in healthy donors (dated by TCRdb to the late 2010s). Regarding the complete study: An earlier analysis of more than 550 of the donors reported 276 Gb of sequence data and around 100 million unique TCR beta sequences obtained from about 170 million T cells. In addition to the first cohort of several hundred subjects, a separate validation cohort of 120 different subjects was used. Several DR-DQ haplotypes were handled as single units for association and clustering, since linkage in the cohort was strong. An early release covering roughly 640 HLA-typed donors comprised about 300 gigabases of sequencing data and some 79 million unique TCR sequences. In an earlier analysis of around 540 of the donors, high-throughput TCR beta sequencing was used to judge whether each TCR beta V gene segment behaved as functional or pseudogenic. Using immunosequencing, the study profiled T cell repertoires from 666 subjects and related those repertoires to cytomegalovirus serostatus. HLA typing included class I and class II loci at four-digit resolution. High-throughput TCR immunosequencing, statistical association of individual TCRs with disease status, and machine learning were combined to predict cytomegalovirus infection status. Donor age, sex, ethnicity and CMV serostatus were compiled alongside the repertoire data. The study aimed to test whether signatures of past pathogen exposure could be identified by cataloging public T cell receptors. Typing coverage varied by locus: roughly 629-640 donors for A, B, C, DRB1 and DQB1; approximately 520 for DQA1; some 610 for DPA1; roughly 470 for DPB1. Among several hundred genotyped donors of the cohort, an average of roughly 230,000 unique TCR beta nucleotide sequences was sequenced per donor, of which about 18% were non-productive. Rather than using new phenotypic data, the later analysis identified candidate immune exposures from TCR beta sequences and from how often those sequences occurred across donors. A later genetic analysis used genome-wide SNP genotypes for about three fifths of the 666 donors, treating that subset as a discovery cohort. Of the 350 to 400 genotyped donors, approximately 82% fell in the genetic ancestry cluster associated with self-reported Caucasian donors. A later analysis re-examined previously published TCR beta repertoires from roughly 650 donors and added high-resolution HLA genotyping to investigate patterns of TCR occurrence. Every discovery cohort repertoire had been produced on one sequencing platform. Beyond this particular receptor, the publication reports: According to a later analysis, most CMV-associated TCR beta chains appeared to be HLA-restricted, and the HLA associations seemed to be driven largely by CMV exposure. In a later analysis, the rate of TCR association differed among HLA loci, with DRB1 alleles having the most associated TCRs and HLA-C alleles having the fewest. Most TCR sequences were observed very rarely across donors, whereas some public TCRs were present in many individuals. A later analysis reported that several top co-occurrence clusters appeared linked to parvovirus B19, influenza, CMV and Epstein-Barr virus. Because the 87-base-pair reads could not distinguish some IMGT-functional V segments, including TRBV6-2 and TRBV6-3, those segments were excluded. CMV serostatus was the only immune exposure information available for the cohort. Three of the identified cytomegalovirus-associated TCR beta chains were confirmed in vitro to be specific for cytomegalovirus antigens. A cluster of highly shared sequence variants was judged likely to represent a technical artifact of the sequencing pipeline. Correlated functional status among segregating V segments might reflect linkage disequilibrium, but an unknown experimental factor could not be ruled out. Only TCR beta chains were sequenced in this cohort, and the absence of alpha or paired-chain data limited detectable features. In a later analysis, HLA-associated TCR beta chains were found to be more clonally expanded and to have lower generation probabilities than equally common non-associated chains. The authors suggested that the approach could potentially be generalized to other disease states and immunological phenotypes. A further reported finding was that TCR beta sequences accurately predicted the HLA-A and HLA-B alleles for most subjects in the first cohort. The earlier analysis of almost 600 of the donors excluded roughly 17 rarely observed V segments, including chromosome 9 orphons, because counts were too low. The study listed approximately 150 TCR beta chains as associated with cytomegalovirus. Broadly in line with IMGT annotations, most TCR beta V segments showed up in productive rearrangements about 87% or about 30% of the time in an earlier analysis of several hundred of the donors. A later genetic analysis reported fewer N-insertions in productive TCRs among donors in an Asian-associated ancestry cluster than the approximately 700-donor mean. In a later analysis, around 17,000 TCR beta sequences were associated with specific HLA alleles at a false discovery rate of 0.05. When HLA alleles, especially DR and DQ, strongly co-occurred, attributing TCR associations to individual alleles was difficult. Because some donors lacked HLA typing at each locus, the association tests relied only on the typed subset. An association between a missense DCLRE1C variant and V-gene and J-gene trimming of TCR beta chains was found in a later genetic analysis and replicated in an independent cohort. The classifier was reported to diagnose cytomegalovirus status with high specificity and sensitivity in both the original and validation cohorts. Roughly uniform sequencing depth across donors was assumed in presence/absence analyses, although this assumption may not hold.

Worth noting for this clone: Its antigen target is currently unknown. No clone much larger than this one lies a single base away; base qualities are absent.

Preparation of the library involved the immunoSEQ multiplex PCR assay. For the multiplex PCR, a mixture combining 60 forward primers for TCR Vbeta segments and 13 reverse primers for TCR Jbeta segments was used. Amplification of the CDR3 region of rearranged TCR beta genes was performed with a multiplex PCR assay on genomic DNA. The amplified TCR beta libraries were sequenced on the Illumina HiSeq System as 87-base-pair reads. The authors' pipeline ran thus. Across the roughly 670 repertoires, a later analysis counted tens of millions of unique TCR beta chains, around 11 million of which were shared by at least two donors. To remove PCR and sequencing errors, raw reads were error-corrected and collapsed into unique sequences using a nearest-neighbor algorithm that merged closely related sequences. CDR3 sequences were aligned to IMGT reference sequences to assign V, D and J gene segments. For a sequence to be retained, a match of at least six nucleotides to both a V gene segment and a J gene segment was required. Rearrangements were called productive when the CDR3 lacked stop codons and stayed in frame with V and J; all others were non-productive. CDR3 was defined according to IMGT convention as the region running from the second conserved V-encoded cysteine to the conserved J-encoded phenylalanine. In an earlier analysis of roughly 580 of the donors, sequences lacking an unambiguous match to a single V gene segment were excluded. An earlier analysis of about 600 of the donors called V segments functional above 56.7% productive rearrangements and segregating when the between-donor standard deviation exceeded 5%. To diagnose cytomegalovirus status from the catalog of TCR beta chain sequences, a statistical classification framework was built. A later analysis assigned V and J genes by comparing TCR nucleotide sequences with IMGT/GENE-DB human TR gene sequences. Using the TCRdist pipeline, a later analysis assigned CDR3 sequences along with most-parsimonious VDJ recombination scenarios. In a later analysis, each TCR beta chain was defined by its CDR3 amino acid sequence together with its V-gene family, and reads without a unique V-gene family were excluded. To address suspected cross-contamination and a sequencing artifact, a later analysis removed around 590 highly shared, low-generation-probability nucleotide sequences. A later analysis calculated a clonal expansion index for each public chain from normalized within-repertoire ranks of inferred template counts. In a later analysis, generation probabilities were computed with a VDJ recombination model fitted to out-of-frame rearrangements, and the resulting probabilities were checked against IGoR. A later analysis scored TCR-TCR, TCR-HLA and TCR-CMV co-occurrence with hypergeometric tests, applying a repertoire-size bias correction to TCR pairs. To estimate false discovery rates, a later analysis permuted the HLA or CMV assignments 20 times. In a later analysis, co-occurring TCRs were grouped using DBSCAN, and TCRdist sequence similarity was added for clustering within HLA-allele-positive subsets. For co-occurrence clustering, repertoires with fewer than 30,000 or more than 120,000 public chains were excluded, along with a handful of repertoires with anomalous nucleotide sharing. TCRdb re-hosts the immuneACCESS table, in-frame sequences only. Its copies lack some clones; in the studies checked, an unresolved V gene accounts for under half of them, and the cause for the rest is not known. That table supplies the V and J calls and clone size; D and trimming were determined from the DNA. The sample table records around 110,000 clones; roughly three fifths of these occur just once. More than 8% of the sample comes from the top ten.

The cohort was made up of 666 healthy bone marrow donors. All cohort members were sampled while nominally healthy, although unrecorded immune exposures were likely present. The donor was CMV seropositive and was included in the group of almost 300 seropositive cohort members. A peripheral blood sample was provided by each donor, and peripheral blood mononuclear cells were used for TCR beta sequencing. Genomic DNA extraction from the blood cell samples was performed with the Qiagen DNeasy Blood Extraction Kit. Trimming at the junction amounts to 2 bases on V and 4 bases on J, and the germline ends lie 12 bases apart. The CDR3 goes from the cysteine to the phenylalanine over 14 residues. Just the 42-base CDR3 DNA is kept, in frame starting at base 1. Reading the germline V gene gives CDR1 SGHRS and CDR2 YFSETQ.

The sequence joins TRBV5-1 to TRBJ2-5; the D gene remains uncertain. Specimen: PBMCs. This TCR derives from a woman aged 35 to 49 in good health and CMV-seropositive. The CDR3 region: CASSFSRSVETQYF. The DNA reads TGCGCCAGCAGCTTTAGCAGATCTGTAGAGACCCAGTACTTC.